This T cell receptor beta chain came from a study of post-analysis software for immune sequencing data. General study points: When patients were compared with controls, about five TRBV segments were more frequent, TRBV5-6, TRBV5-1 and TRBV20-1 among them.

A note on this clonotype: Its specificity is unknown.

Unique molecular identifiers were present in the TCR beta cDNA libraries. TCRdb analysed the PCR reads with MiXCR anew, one entry per CDR3 protein. The sample carries some 890,000 distinct CDR3 sequences, approximately 53% recorded once. The V gene end was trimmed by 10 bases and the J gene end by 3 bases; junction bases not matched to a gene: 5. This CDR3 is 12 amino acids long. V usage is TRBV6-7 and J usage is TRBJ1-1, with 7 bases fitting TRBD1. TRBV6-7 is designated an ORF whose function remains uncertain. The source is a girl aged 5 to 17 with multiple sclerosis. Sequencing was carried out using blood. For the CDR3, the DNA is TGTGCCACCCGAGACAGGGACACTGAAGCTTTCTTT. It is translated as CATRDRDTEAFF.